This T cell receptor beta chain comes out of a study of T cell repertoires in cytomegalovirus infection. In regard to this clonotype: Antigen unknown.

TCRdb reprocessed the reads with MiXCR, giving one entry per CDR3 protein. The data contain some 560,000 distinct CDR3 sequences, 35% to 50% of them singletons. V dropped 3 bases and J dropped 7 bases, with 12 bases sitting between them. Germline V CDR1 and CDR2: LNHDA, SQIVND (reference sequence). The CDR3 is made up of 14 amino acids. The sequencing here drew on cultured PBMCs, taken from culture after CMV antigen stimulation. V and J are TRBV19 and TRBJ2-2, with D possibly matching TRBD2 (6 bases). The TCR originated in a human donor in good health (CMV status not recorded). Some clones in this sample may be carry-over from other donors' samples. The CDR3 loop is CASSMWYGGGELFF. The DNA for the CDR3 is TGTGCCAGTAGTATGTGGTACGGGGGCGGGGAGCTGTTTTTT.